This entry concerns a single TCR beta chain. Its specificity is not known. This specimen comes from a study of OX40 agonist ivuxolimab in advanced cancers. Study results and limitations: Also present in some nonresponders was a low level of normalized T-cell clonal expansion.

The method was immunoSEQ multiplex PCR; TCRdb's version includes in-frame clones alone and lacks a portion of them. The data show approximately 90,000 clones, approximately 92% seen once. This CDR3 region has 18 residues. V lost 3 bases and J lost 0, with 19 bases in between. Germline V gene lookup returns CDR1 KGHSH and CDR2 LQKENI. The sequence came from an adult with an advanced solid tumor such as melanoma, head and neck, liver or kidney cancer. The sample was CD4+ or CD8+ T cells sorted from blood, taken in a trial of the OX40 agonist ivuxolimab. This chain uses TRBV18 with TRBJ2-3, with D perhaps matching TRBD1 (6 bases). The DNA for the CDR3 is TGTGCCAGCTCACCCTCTACAGGGCTAGAGGTAAGCACAGATACGCAGTATTTT. Translating it yields CASSPSTGLEVSTDTQYF.